This TCR beta chain was recorded in a study of T-cell reconstitution after alpha-beta-depleted transplantation in children. As it was prepared, the TCRbeta library received unique molecular identifiers. TCRdb redid the calling of the PCR reads with MiXCR, one entry per CDR3 protein. The data contain just under 350,000 distinct CDR3 sequences, roughly 16% of them singletons. Study observations and caveats: About two months after transplant, alpha-beta T cells reportedly came from several hundred expanded graft clones.

This clonotype was picked up a small number of times. The target antigen is unknown. The CDR3 sequence is 15 residues long. CDR1 is SNHLY and CDR2 is FYNNEI in the germline V gene. V shed 6 bases and J 4 bases; nucleotides not matched to a gene: 7. The TCR sequence derives from a male patient between 2 and 15 years old who had a stem cell transplant for acute lymphoblastic leukemia, so the T cells may come from the graft donor. This rearrangement joins TRBV2 to TRBJ2-2, with 8 bases aligning to TRBD2. Sequences were derived from PBMCs, mostly from graft donor cells, sampled 360 days after TCRalphabeta/CD19-depleted stem cell transplant. CDR3 DNA: TGTGCCAGCAGCCGACTAGCGTCGGGCACCGGGGAGCTGTTTTTT. Its translation is CASSRLASGTGELFF. Looking up the rest from reference TRBV2 and TRBJ2-2 gives the full variable domain: EPEVTQTPSHQVTQMGQEVILRCVPISNHLYFYWYRQILGQKVEFLVSFYNNEISEKSEIFDDQFSVERPDGSNFTLKIRSTKLEDSAMYFCASSRLASGTGELFFGEGSRLTVL.